This TCR beta chain was captured by sequencing in a study of human T cells and chemical hapten exposure. Trimming took 4 bases from V and 4 from J, leaving 14 bases between them. This CDR3 comprises 14 residues. In germline, CDR1 is SGHRS, CDR2 YFSETQ. TCRdb analysed the RACE reads with MiXCR anew, one entry per CDR3 protein. The repertoire holds some 80,000 distinct CDR3 sequences, more than 9% seen once, with about 1.6% in the top ten. Documented time point: patch test 2, 6 weeks after DPC sensitization. Treatment described: therapeutic diphenylcyclopropenone sensitization with weekly scalp DPC. The source of this sequence is a young man with alopecia areata. Some clones in this sample may be carry-over from other donors' samples. The sequences come from whole blood, collected in connection with sensitization to the hapten diphenylcyclopropenone (DPC). The V call is TRBV5-1, the J call TRBJ1-2; D perhaps matches TRBD1 (6 bases). The CDR3 is CASSMDRLSYGYTF. The CDR3 nucleotides are TGCGCCAGCAGCATGGACAGACTTAGCTATGGCTACACCTTC. The full variable domain, in which reference TRBV5-1 and TRBJ1-2 provide the parts outside the CDR3, is KAGVTQTPRYLIKTRGQQVTLSCSPISGHRSVSWYQQTPGQGLQFLFEYFSETQRNKGNFPGRFSGRQFSNSRSEMNVSTLELGDSALYLCASSMDRLSYGYTFGSGTRLTVV.